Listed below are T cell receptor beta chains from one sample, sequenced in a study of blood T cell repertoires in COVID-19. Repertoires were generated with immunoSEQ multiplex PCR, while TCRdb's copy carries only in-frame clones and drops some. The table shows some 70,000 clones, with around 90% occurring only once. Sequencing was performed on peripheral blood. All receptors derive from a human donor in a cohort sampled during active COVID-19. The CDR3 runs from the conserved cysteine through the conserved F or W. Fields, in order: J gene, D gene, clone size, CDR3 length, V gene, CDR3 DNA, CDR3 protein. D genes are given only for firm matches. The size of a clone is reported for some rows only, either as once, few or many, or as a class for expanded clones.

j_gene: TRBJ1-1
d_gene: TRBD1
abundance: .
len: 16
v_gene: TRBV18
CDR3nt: TGTGCCAGCTCAGCGAACAGGGGGGCTATGAACACTGAAGCTTTCTTT
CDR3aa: CASSANRGAMNTEAFF

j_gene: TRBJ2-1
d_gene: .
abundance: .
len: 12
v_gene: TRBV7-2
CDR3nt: TGTGCCAGCAGCTCCCGCCCTATAGAGCAGTTCTTC
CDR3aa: CASSSRPIEQFF

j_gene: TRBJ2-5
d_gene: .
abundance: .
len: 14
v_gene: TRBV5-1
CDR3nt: TGCGCCAGCAGCCAAGAGCGGGTCCCAGAGACCCAGTACTTC
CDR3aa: CASSQERVPETQYF

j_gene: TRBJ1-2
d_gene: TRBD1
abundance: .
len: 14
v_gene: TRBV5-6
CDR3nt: TGTGCCAGCACCCATGACAGGGGGACGTCTGGCTACACCTTC
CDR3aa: CASTHDRGTSGYTF

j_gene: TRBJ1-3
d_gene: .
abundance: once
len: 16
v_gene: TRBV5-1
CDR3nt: TGCGCCAGCAGCTTGGACCATATGAGCTCTGGAAACACCATATATTTT
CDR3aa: CASSLDHMSSGNTIYF

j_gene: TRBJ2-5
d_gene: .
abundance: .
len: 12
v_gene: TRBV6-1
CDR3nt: TGTGCCAGCAGTGATTTAAAAGAGACCCAGTACTTC
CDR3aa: CASSDLKETQYF

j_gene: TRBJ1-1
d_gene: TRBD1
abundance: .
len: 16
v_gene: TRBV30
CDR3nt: TGTGCCTGGAGTTCCCGAGGGACAGGGGGCTACACTGAAGCTTTCTTT
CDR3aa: CAWSSRGTGGYTEAFF

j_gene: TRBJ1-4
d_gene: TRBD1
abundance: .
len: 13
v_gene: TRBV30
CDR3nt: TGTGCCTGGCAGGGGGCCGGTAATGAAAAACTGTTTTTT
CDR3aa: CAWQGAGNEKLFF

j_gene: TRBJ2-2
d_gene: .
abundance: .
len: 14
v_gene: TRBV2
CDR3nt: TGTGCCAGCACATACTCTCCAAACACCGGGGAGCTGTTTTTT
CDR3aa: CASTYSPNTGELFF

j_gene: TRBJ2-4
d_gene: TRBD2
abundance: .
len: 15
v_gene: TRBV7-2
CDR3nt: TGTGCCAGCAGCCCCAGTCCGGGACTATTGAACATTCAGTACTTC
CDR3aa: CASSPSPGLLNIQYF

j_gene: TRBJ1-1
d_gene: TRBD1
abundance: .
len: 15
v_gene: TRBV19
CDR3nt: TGTGCCAGTACCAAGACAGGGGGCGCCGGCACTGAAGCTTTCTTT
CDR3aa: CASTKTGGAGTEAFF

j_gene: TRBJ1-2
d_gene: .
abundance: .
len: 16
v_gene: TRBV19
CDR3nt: TGTGCCAGTAGTAAACTACTTGGCAGCTCTAACTATGGCTACACCTTC
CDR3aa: CASSKLLGSSNYGYTF

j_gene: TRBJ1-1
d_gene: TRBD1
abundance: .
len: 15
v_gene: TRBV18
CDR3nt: TGTGCCAGCTCACCAAGGGGGACAGTCAACACTGAAGCTTTCTTT
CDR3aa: CASSPRGTVNTEAFF

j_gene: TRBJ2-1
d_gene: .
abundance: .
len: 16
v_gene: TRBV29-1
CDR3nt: TGCAGCGTGAACCCCAGGGATAGGAGCTCCTACAATGAGCAGTTCTTC
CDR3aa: CSVNPRDRSSYNEQFF

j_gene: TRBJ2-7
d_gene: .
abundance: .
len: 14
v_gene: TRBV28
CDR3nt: TGTGCCAGCAGTCCCGGAGGCAACTCCTACGAGCAGTACTTC
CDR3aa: CASSPGGNSYEQYF

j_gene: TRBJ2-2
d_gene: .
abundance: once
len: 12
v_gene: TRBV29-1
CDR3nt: TGCAGCGTAACTACGGGTGGCGGGGAGCTGTTTTTT
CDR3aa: CSVTTGGGELFF

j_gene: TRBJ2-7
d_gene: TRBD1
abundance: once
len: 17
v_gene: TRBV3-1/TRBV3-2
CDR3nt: TGTGCCAGCAGCCAAACCGGGACAGGGAGAACTACCTACGAGCAGTACTTC
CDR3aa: CASSQTGTGRTTYEQYF

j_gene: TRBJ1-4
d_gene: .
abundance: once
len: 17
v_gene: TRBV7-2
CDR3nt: TGTGCCAGCAGCTTAGACCCGGGGGAGGCCGTAGGTGAAAAACTGTTTTTT
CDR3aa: CASSLDPGEAVGEKLFF

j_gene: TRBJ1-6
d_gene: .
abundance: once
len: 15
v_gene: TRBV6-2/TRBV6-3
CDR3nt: TGTGCCAGCAGCCCCTACGACAGTTATAATTCACCCCTCCACTTT
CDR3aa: CASSPYDSYNSPLHF

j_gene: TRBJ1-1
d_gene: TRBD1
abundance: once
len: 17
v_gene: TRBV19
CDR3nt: TGTGCCAGTAGTAGCAGGGGGCGTCGGGCTGCGAACACTGAAGCTTTCTTT
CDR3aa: CASSSRGRRAANTEAFF

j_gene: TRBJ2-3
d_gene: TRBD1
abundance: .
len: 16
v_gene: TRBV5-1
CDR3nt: TGCGCCAGCAGCTTGGCCACAGGGGGTTTTCCAGATACGCAGTATTTT
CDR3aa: CASSLATGGFPDTQYF

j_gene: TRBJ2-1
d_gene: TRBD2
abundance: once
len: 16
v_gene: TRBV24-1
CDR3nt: TGTGCCACCAGTGATTTGGCTAGCGGAACCTACAATGAGCAGTTCTTC
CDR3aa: CATSDLASGTYNEQFF

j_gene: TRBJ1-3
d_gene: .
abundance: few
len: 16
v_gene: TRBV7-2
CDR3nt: TGTGCCAGCAGCTCAGGGGCCCTGAACTCTGGAAACACCATATATTTT
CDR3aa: CASSSGALNSGNTIYF

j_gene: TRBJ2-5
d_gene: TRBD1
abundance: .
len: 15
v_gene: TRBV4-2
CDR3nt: TGTGCCAGCAGCCAAGACCACAGGGGGAGAGAGACCCAGTACTTC
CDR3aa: CASSQDHRGRETQYF

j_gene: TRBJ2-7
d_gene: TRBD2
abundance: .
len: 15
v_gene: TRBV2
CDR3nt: TGTGCCAGCAGGTTTGGACTAGCGGAGTCCTACGAGCAGTACTTC
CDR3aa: CASRFGLAESYEQYF

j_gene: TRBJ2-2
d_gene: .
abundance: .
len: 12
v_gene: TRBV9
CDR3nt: TGTGCCAGCAGCGTAGCTTCGAGAGAGCTGTTTTTT
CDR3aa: CASSVASRELFF

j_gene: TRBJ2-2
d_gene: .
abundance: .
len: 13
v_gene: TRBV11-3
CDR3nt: TGTGCCAGCAGCTTCGACATTGCCGGGGAGCTGTTTTTT
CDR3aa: CASSFDIAGELFF

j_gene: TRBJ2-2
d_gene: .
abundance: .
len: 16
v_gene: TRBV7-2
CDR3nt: TGTGCCAGCAGCTTATTGGGGGGTAGCGTCACCGGGGAGCTGTTTTTT
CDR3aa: CASSLLGGSVTGELFF

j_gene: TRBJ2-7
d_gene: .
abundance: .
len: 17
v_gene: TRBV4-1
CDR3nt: TGCGCCAGCAGCCAAGGCTCGTTAACCCTTAGCTCCTACGAGCAGTACTTC
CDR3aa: CASSQGSLTLSSYEQYF

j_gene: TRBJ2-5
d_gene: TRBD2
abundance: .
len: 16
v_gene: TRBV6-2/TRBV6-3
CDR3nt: TGTGCCAGCAGCCGAGGACTAGCGGGGGCCCAAGAGACCCAGTACTTC
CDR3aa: CASSRGLAGAQETQYF

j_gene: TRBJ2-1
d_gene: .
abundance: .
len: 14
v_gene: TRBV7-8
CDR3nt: TGTGCCAGCAGCTTAAGTGGGGAGTACAATGAGCAGTTCTTC
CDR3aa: CASSLSGEYNEQFF

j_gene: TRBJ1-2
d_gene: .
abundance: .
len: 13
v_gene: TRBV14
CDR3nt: TGTGCCAGCAGCCAAGGCCGGCGGGATGGCTACACCTTC
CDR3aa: CASSQGRRDGYTF

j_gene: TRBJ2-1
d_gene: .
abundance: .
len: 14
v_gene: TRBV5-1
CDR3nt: TGCGCCAGCAGCTTGGCTGAGATTTACAATGAGCAGTTCTTC
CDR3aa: CASSLAEIYNEQFF

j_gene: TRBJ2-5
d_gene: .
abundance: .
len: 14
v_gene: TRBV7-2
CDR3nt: TGTGCCAGCAGCTTAGCGGGGGGGCGTGAGACCCAGTACTTC
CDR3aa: CASSLAGGRETQYF

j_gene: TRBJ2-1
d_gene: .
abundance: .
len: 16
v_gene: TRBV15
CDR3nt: TGTGCCACCAGCAGAGCCCGACGGGGGTCCTACAATGAGCAGTTCTTC
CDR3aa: CATSRARRGSYNEQFF

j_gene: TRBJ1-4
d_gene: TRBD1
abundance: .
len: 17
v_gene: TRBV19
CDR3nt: TGTGCCAGTAGTCGGTCCAGGGGGAATTTGGCTAATGAAAAACTGTTTTTT
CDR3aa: CASSRSRGNLANEKLFF

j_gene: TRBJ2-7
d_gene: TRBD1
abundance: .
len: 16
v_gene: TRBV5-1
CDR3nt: TGCGCCAGCAGCTTGGCCGGGACAGGGGGGGCCTACGAGCAGTACTTC
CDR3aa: CASSLAGTGGAYEQYF

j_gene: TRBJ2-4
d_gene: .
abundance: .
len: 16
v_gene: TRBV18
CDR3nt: TGTGCCAGCTCTACACTTCGGGAACGGGAGCAAAACATTCAGTACTTC
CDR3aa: CASSTLREREQNIQYF

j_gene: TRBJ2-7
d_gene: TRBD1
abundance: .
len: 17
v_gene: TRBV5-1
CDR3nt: TGCGCCAGCACTACCGATTCCCGACAGGGTTCATCCTACGAGCAGTACTTC
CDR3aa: CASTTDSRQGSSYEQYF

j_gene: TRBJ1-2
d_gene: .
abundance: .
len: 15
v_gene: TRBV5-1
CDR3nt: TGCGCCAGCAGCTTGTCTTCAGGGGAAGTGTATGGCTACACCTTC
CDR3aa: CASSLSSGEVYGYTF

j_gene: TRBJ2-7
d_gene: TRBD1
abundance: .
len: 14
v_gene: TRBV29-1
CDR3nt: TGCAGCGTTGGTCGGGGGACAGGGGGCTACGAGCAGTACTTC
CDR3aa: CSVGRGTGGYEQYF

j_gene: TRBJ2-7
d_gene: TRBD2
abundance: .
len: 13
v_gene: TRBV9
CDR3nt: TGTGCCAGCAGCGTGAGACTAGCCGGGGAGCAGTACTTC
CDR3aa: CASSVRLAGEQYF

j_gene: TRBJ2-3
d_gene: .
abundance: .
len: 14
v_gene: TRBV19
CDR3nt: TGTGCCAGTAGTATAGATCGGGGCACAGATACGCAGTATTTT
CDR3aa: CASSIDRGTDTQYF

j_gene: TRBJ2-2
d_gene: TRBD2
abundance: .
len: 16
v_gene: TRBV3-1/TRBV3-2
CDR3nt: TGTGCCAGCAGCCCCGTGACTAGCGGGGACACCGGGGAGCTGTTTTTT
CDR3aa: CASSPVTSGDTGELFF

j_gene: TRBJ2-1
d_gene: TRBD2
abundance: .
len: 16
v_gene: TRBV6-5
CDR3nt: TGTGCCAGCAGTTACTCGAGAACGCTAGCGGGCAATGAGCAGTTCTTC
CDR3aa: CASSYSRTLAGNEQFF

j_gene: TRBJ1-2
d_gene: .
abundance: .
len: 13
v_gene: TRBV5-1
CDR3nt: TGCGCCAGCAGCCCAGAGGCAGACTATGGCTACACCTTC
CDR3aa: CASSPEADYGYTF

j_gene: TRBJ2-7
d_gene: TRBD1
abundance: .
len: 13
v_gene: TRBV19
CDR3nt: TGTGCCAGTAGTATGTACAGGGGCTACGAGCAGTACTTC
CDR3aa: CASSMYRGYEQYF

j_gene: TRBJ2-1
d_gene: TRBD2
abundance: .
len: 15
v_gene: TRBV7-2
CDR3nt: TGTGCCAGCCTCCTAGCGGTAAGCTCCTACAATGAGCAGTTCTTC
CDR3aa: CASLLAVSSYNEQFF

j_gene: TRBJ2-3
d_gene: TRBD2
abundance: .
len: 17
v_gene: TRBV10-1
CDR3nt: TGCGCCAGCAGTGACCCGACTAGCGGGAGGGTGGCAGATACGCAGTATTTT
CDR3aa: CASSDPTSGRVADTQYF

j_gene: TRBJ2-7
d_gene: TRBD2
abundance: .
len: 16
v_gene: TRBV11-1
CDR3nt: TGTGCCAGCACCGAGCGGATGACAGCGGGGGACTACGAGCAGTACTTC
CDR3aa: CASTERMTAGDYEQYF

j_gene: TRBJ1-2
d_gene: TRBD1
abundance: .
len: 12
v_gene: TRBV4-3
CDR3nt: TGCGCCAGCAGCGACAGGGGGCTTGGCTACACCTTC
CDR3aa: CASSDRGLGYTF

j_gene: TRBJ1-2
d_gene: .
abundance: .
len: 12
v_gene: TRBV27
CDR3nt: TGTGCCAGCAAGGAGGGGACGGATGGCTACACCTTC
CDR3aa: CASKEGTDGYTF

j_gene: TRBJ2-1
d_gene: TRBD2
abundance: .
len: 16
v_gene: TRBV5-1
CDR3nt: TGCGCCAGCAGCTTGGCGACTAGCGGGAGGGCCTTGGAGCAGTTCTTC
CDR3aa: CASSLATSGRALEQFF

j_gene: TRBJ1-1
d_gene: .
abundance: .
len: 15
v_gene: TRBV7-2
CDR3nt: TGTGCCAGCAGCCTACCACAGGGCATGAACACTGAAGCTTTCTTT
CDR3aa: CASSLPQGMNTEAFF

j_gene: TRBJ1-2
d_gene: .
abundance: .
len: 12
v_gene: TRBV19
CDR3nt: TGTGCCAGTAGTATAGACAGGGCTGGCTACACCTTC
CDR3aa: CASSIDRAGYTF